The 17 T cell receptor beta chains presented below share a single source sample, sequenced in a study of blood T cell repertoires in COVID-19. The assay was immunoSEQ multiplex PCR, and TCRdb's table has in-frame clones only and misses some. The sample holds fewer than 250,000 clones, 87% seen once. Sequenced input: PBMCs or T cells enriched from blood (not recorded which). The source of these receptors is a woman aged 30 to 39 with acute COVID-19.

This chain joins TRBV9 and TRBJ1-4; TRBD1 aligns across 8 bases. V trimming: 2 bases; J trimming: 6 bases; junction bases outside the gene matches: 3. Looked up from germline, CDR1 is SGDLS and CDR2 is YYNGEE. The CDR3 loop spans 14 amino acids. The CDR3 DNA is TGTGCCAGCAGCGTTGGACAGGGCGATGAAAAACTGTTTTTT. Encoded protein: CASSVGQGDEKLFF. Complete variable domain (other parts from reference TRBV9 and TRBJ1-4): DSGVTQTPKHLITATGQRVTLRCSPRSGDLSVYWYQQSLDQGLQFLIQYYNGEERAKGNILERFSAQQFPDLHSELNLSSLELGDSALYFCASSVGQGDEKLFFGSGTQLSVL.

The V and J genes are TRBV3-1 (or the pseudogene TRBV3-2) and TRBJ1-2; perhaps TRBD1 as D (5 bases). CDR1 is LGHDT, CDR2 YNNKEL, per germline (reference sequence). V was cut by 0 bases and J by 2 bases, with 7 bases left in between. The CDR3 has 14 amino acids. CDR3 protein: CASSQDSGNYGYTF. In DNA, the CDR3 is TGTGCCAGCAGCCAAGATTCAGGGAACTATGGCTACACCTTC.

V usage is TRBV25-1 and J usage is TRBJ1-2; D may be TRBD1 (6 bases). The germline CDR1 and CDR2 sequences are MGHDK and SYGVNS. The V and J ends lost 5 bases and 8 bases respectively, with 12 bases between them. The CDR3 runs 12 residues. In DNA, the CDR3 is TGTGCCAGCAGTTGGGGGCTCGAAGGCTACACCTTC. Protein: CASSWGLEGYTF.

The V and J genes are TRBV5-4 and TRBJ1-2, with TRBD1 as a possible D gene (6 bases). Germline CDR1 and CDR2: SGHNT and YYREEE (reference sequence). V was pared by 0 bases and J by 3 bases, with 18 bases between. The length of the CDR3 is 17 residues. CDR3 nucleotide sequence: TGTGCCAGCAGCTTGGCAGGTTCGCCACAGGGCGACTATGGCTACACCTTC. This encodes CASSLAGSPQGDYGYTF.

V usage is TRBV30 and J usage is TRBJ1-2; unclear D gene. V lost 0 bases and J lost 1, with 12 bases in between. The CDR3 consists of 15 residues. The V gene's germline CDR1 is GTSNPN and CDR2 SVGIG (reference sequence). CDR3 sequence reads: CAWSVVGVLNYGYTF. The CDR3 DNA sequence: TGTGCCTGGAGTGTAGTCGGTGTTCTTAACTATGGCTACACCTTC.

The chain is built from TRBV28 and TRBJ1-6, with D possibly matching TRBD1 (5 bases). CDR3 size: 13 residues. V was clipped by 6 bases and J by 9 bases, with 12 bases between them. The germline gives CDR1 MDHEN, CDR2 SYDVKM. The CDR3 DNA sequence: TGTGCCAGCAGGGGGGGGTGGGTTTCACCCCTCCACTTT. It codes for CASRGGWVSPLHF.

V gene TRBV5-4 combines with J gene TRBJ2-7, with 8 bases matching TRBD1. The CDR3 is 14 amino acids. Trimming took 4 bases from V and 5 from J; bases not matched to a gene: 8. Germline CDR1 SGHNT, CDR2 YYREEE (reference sequence). DNA of the CDR3: TGTGCCAGCAGCAAGGACAGGGTATTGGACGAGCAGTACTTC. Protein product: CASSKDRVLDEQYF.

The CDR3 here is CASSWTGRNSPLHF. CDR3 in DNA: TGTGCCAGCAGCTGGACAGGGAGAAATTCACCCCTCCACTTT. The rearrangement links TRBV5-4 to TRBJ1-6; TRBD1 matches 8 bases. Germline V lookup: CDR1 SGHNT, CDR2 YYREEE (reference sequence). Trimming took 3 bases from V and 7 from J; bases not matched to a gene: 3. This CDR3 spans 14 amino acids.

The chain links TRBV6-1 to TRBJ1-4; a weak D match, TRBD1 (5 bases). V was trimmed by 3 bases and J by 0 bases, leaving 8 bases between them. The CDR3 length is 15 residues. Germline-derived CDR1 and CDR2 are MNHNS and SASEGT. CDR3: CASSDDSATNEKLFF. CDR3 coding DNA: TGTGCCAGCAGTGACGACAGCGCAACTAATGAAAAACTGTTTTTT.

V and J are TRBV28 and TRBJ2-7; 7 positions agree with TRBD1. Germline V lookup: CDR1 MDHEN, CDR2 SYDVKM. With 4 bases clipped from V and 3 bases from J, the junction kept 6 bases outside the gene matches. CDR3 length: 14 amino acids. CDR3: CASSSVQGIYEQYF. The DNA of the CDR3 is TGTGCCAGCAGTTCCGTACAGGGGATCTACGAGCAGTACTTC.

V and J are TRBV6-5 and TRBJ1-2; D not certain. The ends were cut back, 4 bases at V and 2 bases at J, with 11 bases in the middle. The CDR3 loop spans 14 amino acids. Germline CDR1 reads MNHEY; CDR2 reads SVGAGI. In DNA, the CDR3 is TGTGCCAGCAGTTCAGACGGACTGAACTATGGCTACACCTTC. Translating gives CASSSDGLNYGYTF.

The chain is built from TRBV10-3 and TRBJ2-1; D ambiguous. Trimming pared 1 base from V and 1 base from J, leaving 11 bases between. CDR3 size: 16 residues. Germline V gives CDR1 ENHRY, CDR2 SYGVKD. The CDR3 spells CAISEYTSQSYNEQFF. CDR3 nucleotides: TGTGCCATCAGTGAGTACACATCGCAATCCTACAATGAGCAGTTCTTC.

The genes are TRBV7-8 and TRBJ2-2, with 12 bases fitting TRBD2. Germline V lookup: CDR1 SGHVS, CDR2 FQNEAQ. The CDR3 sequence is 19 residues long. After removal of 2 bases from V and 7 bases from J, the junction contained 14 bases not matched to a gene. Here the CDR3 reads CASSLTGLAGLNNHGELFF. DNA of the CDR3: TGTGCCAGCAGCTTAACCGGACTAGCGGGGCTTAACAATCACGGGGAGCTGTTTTTT. The variable domain in full, completed from reference TRBV7-8 and TRBJ2-2, reads GAGVSQSPRYKVAKRGQDVALRCDPISGHVSLFWYQQALGQGPEFLTYFQNEAQLDKSGLPSDRFFAERPEGSVSTLKIQRTQQEDSAVYLCASSLTGLAGLNNHGELFFGEGSRLTVL.

V is TRBV2 and J is TRBJ1-4, with D hard to call. V was pared by 6 bases and J by 8 bases, with 13 bases between. The CDR3 runs 13 residues. The germline V gene encodes CDR1 SNHLY and CDR2 FYNNEI. CDR3 sequence reads: CASSGPEREKLFF. CDR3 in DNA: TGTGCCAGCAGCGGTCCCGAGCGGGAAAAACTGTTTTTT.

The CDR3 nucleotides are TGTGCCATCAGTGATGAGGGGGCGGACTATGGCTACACCTTC. Amino acid sequence: CAISDEGADYGYTF. The chain is built from TRBV10-3 and TRBJ1-2, with 7 bases that match TRBD1. The CDR3 is 14 residues long. With V trimmed by 3 bases and J by 3 bases, 4 bases remained unmatched. CDR1 is ENHRY and CDR2 is SYGVKD in the germline V gene.

This clone was seen ten or more times. The V and J genes are TRBV30 and TRBJ1-6; the match to TRBD1 covers 8 bases. Germline V lookup: CDR1 GTSNPN, CDR2 SVGIG (reference sequence). The CDR3 consists of 15 residues. After removal of 3 bases from V and 9 bases from J, the junction contained 10 bases not matched to a gene. The CDR3 DNA reads TGTGCCTGGAGGGCAGGACAGGGTGAGGCTTCACCCCTCCACTTT. It yields the protein CAWRAGQGEASPLHF.

V is TRBV6-5 and J is TRBJ2-5, with 7 bases matching TRBD1. CDR1 is MNHEY, CDR2 SVGAGI, per germline. The CDR3 is 15 residues long. V shed 6 bases and J 0 bases; nucleotides not matched to a gene: 7. CDR3 residues: CASSSRDRHQETQYF. Here the CDR3 DNA reads TGTGCCAGCAGCTCCCGGGACAGACACCAAGAGACCCAGTACTTC.